Following are 5 T cell receptor beta chains from one sample sequenced in a study of regulatory T cells in long-lasting Graves disease. The time point was: newly diagnosed GD, antithyroid drugs for less than 3 months. TCR sequences were obtained from RNA taken from PBMCs. Both iRepertoire HTBI primers and Arm-PCR of CDR3 regions were used to build the TCR beta libraries. TCRdb independently ran MiXCR on the multiplex PCR reads; one entry per CDR3 protein. Of fewer than 400,000 distinct CDR3 sequences in the sample, more than 15% were seen once. This material consisted of peripheral blood mononuclear cells (PBMCs), taken at new diagnosis, from a patient treated with antithyroid drugs. The receptors derive from a female donor with Graves disease.

This clonotype turned up a few times. CDR3: CASSAGLAGEGEQFF. The CDR3 coding sequence is TGTGCCAGCAGCGCGGGACTAGCGGGAGAGGGTGAGCAGTTCTTC. V is TRBV7-2 and J is TRBJ2-1, with 14 bases identical to TRBD2. After removal of 5 bases from V and 9 bases from J, the junction contained 6 bases not matched to a gene. The CDR3 has 15 residues. CDR1 SGHTA and CDR2 FQGNSA come from the germline V gene. The complete variable domain, with remaining parts taken from reference TRBV7-2 and TRBJ2-1, reads GAGVSQSPSNKVTEKGKDVELRCDPISGHTALYWYRQSLGQGLEFLIYFQGNSAPDKSGLPSDRFSAERTGGSVSTLTIQRTQQEDSAVYLCASSAGLAGEGEQFFGPGTRLTVL.

This clonotype occurred a few times. A read error may be the cause here, since a much bigger clone is one base away. This chain links TRBV2 with TRBJ2-5, with D possibly being TRBD2 (6 bases). The CDR3 covers 17 residues. Germline loops: CDR1 SNHLY, CDR2 FYNNEI. Here the CDR3 reads CASSERGVAIFYNEKFF. The CDR3, as DNA: TGTGCCAGCAGTGAACGCGGGGTAGCGATTTTCTACAATGAGAAGTTCTTC.

This clonotype has at least ten counts. This sequence joins TRBV20-1 and TRBJ2-1; 10 nucleotides agree with TRBD2. The V gene end was trimmed by 0 bases and the J gene end by 6 bases; junction bases not matched to a gene: 17. This CDR3 is 19 amino acids long. Germline assignment: CDR1 DFQATT and CDR2 SNEGSKA (reference sequence). CDR3 DNA: TGCAGTGCTAGAGATCGATCAGCGGGAGGGCGCCTTCGTCCCAATGAGCAGTTCTTC. Its translation: CSARDRSAGGRLRPNEQFF.

As concerns this clonotype: One end of the junction varies from germline; a read error may be responsible. This chain uses TRBV19 with TRBJ1-1; 7 positions agree with TRBD1. The CDR3 consists of 14 residues. CDR1 is LNHDA, CDR2 SQIVND, per germline (reference sequence). CDR3 sequence reads: CTSSIERGHTEAFF. The DNA of the CDR3 is TGTACCAGTAGTATAGAGAGGGGGCACACTGAAGCTTTCTTT.

The chain links TRBV29-1 to TRBJ2-1; 11 positions match TRBD2. Germline V lookup: CDR1 SQVTM, CDR2 ANQGSEA. V shed 7 bases, J shed 5 bases, and the junction held 10 bases outside the gene matches. This CDR3 contains 15 residues. The CDR3 protein is CSALQLAGGHNEQFF. CDR3 DNA sequence: TGCAGCGCTTTGCAGCTAGCGGGAGGACACAATGAGCAGTTCTTC.